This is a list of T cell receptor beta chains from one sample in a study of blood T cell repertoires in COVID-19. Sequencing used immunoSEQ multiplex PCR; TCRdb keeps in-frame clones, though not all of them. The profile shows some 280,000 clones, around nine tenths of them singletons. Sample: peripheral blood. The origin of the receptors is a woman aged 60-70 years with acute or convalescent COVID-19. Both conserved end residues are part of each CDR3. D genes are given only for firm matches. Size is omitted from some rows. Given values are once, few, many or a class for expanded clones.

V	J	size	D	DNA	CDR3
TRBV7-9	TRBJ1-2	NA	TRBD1	TGTGCCAGCAGCTTCCCAGGGGGCACCTATGGCTACACCTTC	CASSFPGGTYGYTF
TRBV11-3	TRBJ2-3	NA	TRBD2	TGTGCCAGCAGCCGGCGATTAAGCGGGGGGGCATCAGATACGCAGTATTTT	CASSRRLSGGASDTQYF
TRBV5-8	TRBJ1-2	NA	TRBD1	TGTGCCAGCAGCCAGGGACAGGCTTTCTATGGCTACACCTTC	CASSQGQAFYGYTF
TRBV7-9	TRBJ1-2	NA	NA	TGTGCCAGCAGCAGTTCGACAGTAAACTATGGCTACACCTTC	CASSSSTVNYGYTF
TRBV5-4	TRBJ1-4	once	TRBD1	TGTGCCAGCAGCTCCGGGACAGGGAATGAAAAACTGTTTTTT	CASSSGTGNEKLFF
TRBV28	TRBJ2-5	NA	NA	TGTGCCAGCAGTTTGGGCCGGACAGTGCAAGAGACCCAGTACTTC	CASSLGRTVQETQYF
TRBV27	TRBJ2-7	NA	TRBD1	TGTGCCAGCAGACAAGACAGGGGCGAAATAGGGCAGTACTTC	CASRQDRGEIGQYF
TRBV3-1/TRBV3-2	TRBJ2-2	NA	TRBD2	TGTGCCAGCAGCCCACGGACTAGCGGGGGGTGGACCGGGGAGCTGTTTTTT	CASSPRTSGGWTGELFF
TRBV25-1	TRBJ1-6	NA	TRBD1	TGTGCCAGCAGTACCGGGACAGTTAATTCACCCCTCCACTTT	CASSTGTVNSPLHF
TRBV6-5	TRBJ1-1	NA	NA	TGTGCCAGCAGGCCCCCCCATCACAGGAACACTGAAGCTTTCTTT	CASRPPHHRNTEAFF
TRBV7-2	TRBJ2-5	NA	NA	TGTGCCAGCAGCCTATTATCGGGAAACCAAGAGACCCAGTACTTC	CASSLLSGNQETQYF
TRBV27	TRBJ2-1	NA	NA	TGTGCCGGTACTAGCCCTGAGCAGTTCTTC	CAGTSPEQFF
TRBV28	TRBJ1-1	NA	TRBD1	TGTGCCAGCACCGACAGGGGGCGGAACACTGAAGCTTTCTTT	CASTDRGRNTEAFF
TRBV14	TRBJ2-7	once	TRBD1	TGTGCCAGCAGCCGTGCAGGGGGCTACGAGCAGTACTTC	CASSRAGGYEQYF
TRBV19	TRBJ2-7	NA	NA	TGTGCCAGTACCCCGGGGTGGCAGACCCCTGTCGAGCAGTACTTC	CASTPGWQTPVEQYF
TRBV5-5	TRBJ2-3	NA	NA	TGTGCCAGCAGGAGGACAGCTACCACTAGCACAGATACGCAGTATTTT	CASRRTATTSTDTQYF
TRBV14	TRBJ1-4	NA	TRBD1	TGTGCCAGCAGCCACTATACAGGGGCAACTAATGAAAAACTGTTTTTT	CASSHYTGATNEKLFF
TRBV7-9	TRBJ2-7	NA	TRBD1	TGTGCCAGCCGGAGGGACAGGAGCTCCTACGAGCAGTACTTC	CASRRDRSSYEQYF
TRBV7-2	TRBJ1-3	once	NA	TGTGCCAGCAGCCCGAGGGCGGTTGGAAACACCATATATTTT	CASSPRAVGNTIYF
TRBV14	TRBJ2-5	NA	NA	TGTGCCAGCAGCCACGGCGCGACATGGAAAGAGACCCAGTACTTC	CASSHGATWKETQYF
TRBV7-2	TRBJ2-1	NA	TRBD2	TGTGCCAGCAGCTTTAGCCACGCAGAAGCGGGAGTAACCTACAATGAGCAGTTCTTC	CASSFSHAEAGVTYNEQFF
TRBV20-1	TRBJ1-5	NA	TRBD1	TGCAGTGCTAGTCCGGGACAGGAGCTCGCCAAGGGCAATCAGCCCCAGCATTTT	CSASPGQELAKGNQPQHF
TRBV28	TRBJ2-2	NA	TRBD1	TGTGCCAGCAGTCCCCGGGACAGGAGGTCCGCCGTTGAGCTGTTTTTT	CASSPRDRRSAVELFF
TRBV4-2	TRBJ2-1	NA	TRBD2	TGTGCCAGCAGCCAAGGGTCGGTGGTCGCGGGGGGGGGTTACAATGAGCAGTTCTTC	CASSQGSVVAGGGYNEQFF
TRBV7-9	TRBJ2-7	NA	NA	TGTGCCAGCAGCAGCAGGGACAACGGATACGAGCAGTACTTC	CASSSRDNGYEQYF
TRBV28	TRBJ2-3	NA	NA	TGTGCCAGCAGTTTAAAAGGGGCAGATACGCAGTATTTT	CASSLKGADTQYF
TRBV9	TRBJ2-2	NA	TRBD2	TGTGCCAGCAGCCCCCGACTAGCGGAGAACACCGGGGAGCTGTTTTTT	CASSPRLAENTGELFF
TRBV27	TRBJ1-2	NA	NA	TGTGCCAGCACCCCTCGTCGCGGTTCCTATGGCTACACCTTC	CASTPRRGSYGYTF
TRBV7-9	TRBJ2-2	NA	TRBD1	TGTGCCAGCAGCTTTCGGGACAGCGGAACCCCCGGGGGGGAGCTGTTTTTT	CASSFRDSGTPGGELFF
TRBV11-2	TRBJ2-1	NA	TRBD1	TGTGCCAGCAGCTTATCCCCTCGGACAGGGGTGAATGAGCAGTTCTTC	CASSLSPRTGVNEQFF
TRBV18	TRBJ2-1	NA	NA	TGTGCCAGCTCACCCGATGCACTCAATGAGCAGTTCTTC	CASSPDALNEQFF
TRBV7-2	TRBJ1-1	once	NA	TGTGCCAGCAGCCCTCGGGACAATGAAGCTTTCTTT	CASSPRDNEAFF
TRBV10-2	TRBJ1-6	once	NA	TGCGCCAGCAGTGAATCCGCAGGGGTGAATTCACCCCTCCACTTT	CASSESAGVNSPLHF
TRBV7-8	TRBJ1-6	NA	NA	TGTGCCAGCAGGCCTACCGGGACTGGTTCACCCCTCCACTTT	CASRPTGTGSPLHF
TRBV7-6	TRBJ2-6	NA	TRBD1	TGTGCCAGCAGCGTACAGGGGGCTGGGGCCAACGTCCTGACTTTC	CASSVQGAGANVLTF
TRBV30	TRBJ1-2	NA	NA	TGTGCCTGGAGTGCGGACTACAACATCGATGGCTACACCTTC	CAWSADYNIDGYTF
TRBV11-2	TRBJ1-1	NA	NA	TGTGCCAGCAGCCCCCAGGTGAACACTGAAGCTTTCTTT	CASSPQVNTEAFF
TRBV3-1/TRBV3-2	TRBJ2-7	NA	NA	TGTGCCAGCAGCCAAGATAGAAGTAGCCGGGAGCAGTACTTC	CASSQDRSSREQYF
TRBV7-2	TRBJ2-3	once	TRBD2	TGTGCCAGCAGCGCCCCTGGGGGGGGGTTTGGAGATACGCAGTATTTT	CASSAPGGGFGDTQYF